This TCR beta chain came from a study of OX40 agonist ivuxolimab in advanced cancers. Study-level points and caveats: In the 0.1 to 3.0 mg/kg range, CD4+ and CD8+ blood T cells had expanded clonally by week 6. The mean number of expanded clones was higher in CD8+ T cells than in CD4+.

CDR1 is SGHAT, CDR2 FQNNGV, per germline. The V end lost 1 base, the J end lost 2 bases, and 15 bases lay between the germline ends. The CDR3 has 16 amino acids. Worth noting for this clone: The antigen is unknown.

The protocol was immunoSEQ multiplex PCR, while the TCRdb copy is restricted to in-frame clones and leaves out a portion. The repertoire consists of about 20,000 clones, with roughly four fifths occurring once and the leading ten covering roughly 15%. This clonotype was obtained from an adult with an advanced solid tumor such as melanoma, head and neck, liver or kidney cancer. J is TRBJ2-7 and V is TRBV11-2; D not resolved. The sample in question was CD4+ or CD8+ T cells sorted from blood, obtained in a trial of the OX40 agonist ivuxolimab. The CDR3 nucleotides are TGTGCCAGCAGCTTAGCGCAATTTGACGGAACCTACGAGCAGTACTTC. As protein: CASSLAQFDGTYEQYF.